This TCR beta chain derives from a study of shared clonotypes between healthy human individuals (dated by TCRdb to 2018 to 2020). At the level of the whole study: The cohort included three men and a couple of women between 18 and 49 years of age. For each donor, CD4 naive and CD4 memory were each given three plates, CD8 naive was given two plates, and CD8 memory was given one plate. The study deeply sequenced blood TCR repertoires of five healthy adults to estimate repertoire size and the extent of clonotype sharing between individuals. Different laboratories and diverse techniques were used to prepare libraries and sequence TCR repertoires, to increase sequencing depth and limit assay-specific biases. Each donor's leukapheresis produced roughly between roughly 0.85 and 10 billion PBMCs. The investigation overall reported the following: The small number of donors limited the genetic and exposure-history diversity represented. Based on pairwise subsampling, the degree of clonotype sharing among donors was expected to be affected by sequencing depth. Rarefaction of sorted-subset datasets indicated incomplete sequencing despite the large sequencing depth. Sharing across a few donors was observed for 4.5% to 6.5% of naive CD4, 3% to 3.5% of naive CD8, 2% to 2.5% of memory CD4, and about 0.4% of memory CD8 clonotypes. Higher generation probabilities were observed for clonotypes shared by all four sorted-subset donors than for non-shared clonotypes. Naive subsets generally had larger estimated clonotype richness than memory subsets did. Sampling was limited to blood, and TCR repertoires in tissue likely differ from TCR repertoires in blood.

CD8 naive samples were CD45RO-negative cells positively selected for CCR7, giving a CD45RA+CCR7+ population that excluded TemRA cells. The donors were healthy, HIV-negative adults with no recently reported acute infections or vaccinations. All donors were Caucasian adults living in Nashville, Tennessee, USA. Blood was obtained by leukapheresis, after which PBMCs were separated by Ficoll-Histopaque density gradient centrifugation and cryopreserved in liquid nitrogen vapor phase. Purity and quantity of every magnetically sorted T cell population were checked by analytical flow cytometry. Each sorted fraction had its genomic DNA isolated and then quantified by UV absorbance on a Nanodrop 2000c. TCR CDR3 regions were amplified from genomic DNA by multiplex PCR using the deep immunoSEQ assay. For each cell subset, the extracted genomic DNA was distributed evenly across all wells of several immunoSEQ 96-well plates, and each plate served as one replicate. For sorted subsets, each replicate PCR was loaded with approximately 200 ng genomic DNA, equivalent to approximately 33,000 T cell genomes. Purified libraries were quantified with a Qubit 3.0 fluorometer, sized on a Bioanalyzer 2100, and re-quantified with the KAPA Library Quantification kit. Every immunoSEQ 96-well plate was sequenced on a separate single-read 150-cycle Illumina NextSeq 550 flow cell. The source study handled its data this way. Because the immunoSEQ output held only junctional sequences and lacked quality scores, the filtering could not match the filtering applied to full-length reads. Sequences were annotated with PyIR, a Python wrapper for IgBLAST v1.9, and V/J genes and CDR3 were assigned using IMGT germline references. Reads were filtered out if the reads had weak V/J assignments (E-value above 1e-6), no CDR3, stop codons, out-of-frame junctions, or ambiguous translated residues. V3J clonotypes were defined by identical inferred V gene, J gene, and CDR3 amino acid sequence. To compute the percentage overlap between repertoires, the number of shared unique clonotypes was divided by the size of the smaller repertoire. Richness of each repertoire was evaluated using RTK rarefaction, the Chao1 estimator, and Recon v2.1 estimates of unobserved clonotypes. OLGA was used to compute generation probabilities for all TCRbeta clonotypes that the gDNA method yielded from a handful of donors. The source is immuneACCESS, and TCRdb retained only in-frame sequences with V and J called. Part of the clones is not carried over; for the studies checked, unresolved V genes explain less than half of this, and the remainder is unexplained. V, J and clone size derive from that table, while D and trimming were established from the DNA sequence. Present in this sample are approximately 2,200,000 clones, about 93% of which were seen just once. 1.5% to 2% of the sample goes to the ten largest clones.

CDR1 SGHRS and CDR2 YFSETQ are derived from the germline V gene. V is cut by 7 bases and J by 2 bases, and the space between the germline ends is 18 bases. The CDR3, cysteine through phenylalanine, is 15 amino acids long. Only the CDR3 portion is preserved as DNA: 45 bases, with reading frame beginning at the first base. In regard to this clone: Its target antigen remains unknown. No qualities accompany the bases; no much larger clone lies one base away.

The chain uses TRBV5-1 and TRBJ1-2, with no confidently assigned D gene. The sequencing sample was made of naive CD8+ T cells from PBMCs. The sample's cell subset or site, from its label and the paper: CD45RA+CCR7+. The clonotype was recovered from a man between 18 and 35 years old in good health. Some clones in this sample may be carry-over from other donors' samples. The CDR3 reads as follows: CASAPYFGENYGYTF. The DNA sequence is as follows: TGCGCCAGCGCCCCTTACTTTGGGGAGAACTATGGCTACACCTTC. The reference TRBV5-1 and TRBJ1-2 proteins fill in what lies around the CDR3, so the full variable domain reads KAGVTQTPRYLIKTRGQQVTLSCSPISGHRSVSWYQQTPGQGLQFLFEYFSETQRNKGNFPGRFSGRQFSNSRSEMNVSTLELGDSALYLCASAPYFGENYGYTFGSGTRLTVV.